This TCR beta chain was recorded in a study of T-cell memory formation after mild COVID-19. In this sample, this clonotype turned up a few times. Its antigen is currently unknown. Study-level results: Later expanders leaned toward CD4+, whereas clones contracting from day 15 to 85 were balanced CD4/CD8. Contracting clones localized mainly to CM and EM when CD4+ and mainly to EMRA when CD8+. For second-wave clones that peaked at day 37, SARS-CoV-2 specificity went unverified. Researchers found some responding clones in pre-infection memory, a sign that cross-reactive memory joined.

TCRdb processed the 5' RACE reads anew with MiXCR; each CDR3 protein has one entry. The table records roughly 110,000 distinct CDR3 sequences, over 10% of them present only once. This clonotype originated in an adult woman who had mild COVID-19 (a few samples of this study predate the infection). Cell type and time point are not known. Sequenced: PBMCs or a T cell subset sorted from them (not recorded which).

This CDR3 is CASSPSSTGELFF. The DNA for the CDR3 is TGTGCCAGCAGCCCCTCTAGTACCGGGGAGCTGTTTTTT. J is TRBJ2-2 and V is TRBV14; D not certain. The CDR3 loop spans 13 amino acids. Germline CDR1 is SGHDN and CDR2 is FVKESK. The germline V and J ends were trimmed by 4 bases and 5 bases, with 8 bases remaining between them.